The entry that follows covers one T cell receptor (beta chain) sequence. The antigen remains undetermined. Reverse transcription of all isolated RNA meant that expressed TCRB transcripts were sequenced. Generated by immunoSEQ multiplex PCR, the TCRdb table keeps only in-frame clones and is missing some. The table records roughly 450,000 clones, approximately 15% of them present only once. The germline V gene encodes CDR1 LNHDA and CDR2 SQIVND (reference sequence). There are 17 residues in the CDR3. V was trimmed by 6 bases and J by 0 bases, leaving 18 bases between them. The single heparinised draw taken from each donor contained around 110 mL of blood on average. This specimen comes from a study of beta chain features in type 1 diabetes. General study results and limits: High TCR expression in some cells could lead to their over-representation in cDNA sequencing. More deletions and fewer insertions at VDJ junctions were seen in type 1 diabetes patients.

This chain links TRBV19 with TRBJ2-1; possible D gene TRBD2, 6 bases. The sample consisted of naive CD4+ T cells from blood. The receptor's source is a man aged 25 to 45 in good health. The CDR3 loop reads CASSNLQTRSSYNEQFF. The CDR3 DNA reads TGTGCCAGTAGCAACCTTCAGACTAGGAGCTCCTACAATGAGCAGTTCTTC.